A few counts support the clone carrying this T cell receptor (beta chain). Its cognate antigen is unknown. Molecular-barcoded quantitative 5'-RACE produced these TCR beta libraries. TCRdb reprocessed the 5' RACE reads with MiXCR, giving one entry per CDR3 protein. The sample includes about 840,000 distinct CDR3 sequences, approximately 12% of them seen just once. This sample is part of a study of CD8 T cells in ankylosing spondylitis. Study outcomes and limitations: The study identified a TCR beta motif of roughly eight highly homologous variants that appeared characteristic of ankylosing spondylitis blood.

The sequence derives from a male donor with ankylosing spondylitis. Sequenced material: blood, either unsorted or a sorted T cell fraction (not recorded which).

The CDR3 DNA sequence: TGCAGTGCTACCGGGGCCCCCTCCTACGAGCAGTACTTC. Translated, it gives CSATGAPSYEQYF. The V gene is TRBV20-1, the J gene TRBJ2-7, with D perhaps TRBD1 or TRBD2 (5 bases each). The CDR3 is 13 residues long. The V end was cut by 4 bases, the J end by 0 bases, with 10 bases between. From germline, CDR1 is DFQATT and CDR2 SNEGSKA (reference sequence).